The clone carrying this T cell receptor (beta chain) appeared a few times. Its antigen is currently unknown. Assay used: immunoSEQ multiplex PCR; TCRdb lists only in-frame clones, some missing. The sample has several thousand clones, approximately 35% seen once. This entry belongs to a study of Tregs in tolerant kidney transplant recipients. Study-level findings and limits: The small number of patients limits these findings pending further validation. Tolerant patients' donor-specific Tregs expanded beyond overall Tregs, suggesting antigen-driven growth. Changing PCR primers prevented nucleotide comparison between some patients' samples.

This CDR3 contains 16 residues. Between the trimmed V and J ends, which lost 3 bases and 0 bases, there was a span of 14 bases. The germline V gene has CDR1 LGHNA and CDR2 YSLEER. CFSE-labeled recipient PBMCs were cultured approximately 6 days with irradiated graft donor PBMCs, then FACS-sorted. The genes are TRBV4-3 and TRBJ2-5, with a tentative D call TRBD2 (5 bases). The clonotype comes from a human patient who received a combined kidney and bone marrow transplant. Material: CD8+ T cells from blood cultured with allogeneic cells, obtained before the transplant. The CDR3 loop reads CASSHGVSGYQETQYF. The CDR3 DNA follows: TGCGCCAGCAGCCATGGCGTCTCGGGGTACCAAGAGACCCAGTACTTC.